This TCR beta chain was obtained from a study of T cells in Graves' hyperthyroidism and ophthalmopathy. This clonotype was observed a few times. What was amplified from RNA transcripts were TCR beta CDR3 regions. Carried out on the TCR CDR3, a first-round RT-PCR used the HTBI primer set. TCRdb fed the multiplex PCR reads into MiXCR, producing one record per CDR3 protein. The sample holds about 640,000 distinct CDR3 sequences, roughly 20% seen once. Sequences were obtained from blood. The receptor was derived from a man under 40 with Graves' ophthalmopathy.

The CDR3 reads CASSPPVRGTQETQYF. Written as DNA, the CDR3 is TGTGCCAGCTCACCACCGGTTCGGGGTACCCAAGAGACCCAGTACTTC. V and J are TRBV18 and TRBJ2-5, with D possibly TRBD2 on 5 matching bases. The CDR3 contains 16 residues. CDR1 and CDR2 from the germline V gene are KGHSH and LQKENI. Trimming took off 0 bases at V and 1 base at J, with 12 bases between the two ends.